These T cell receptor beta chains were read from a single sample in a study of blood T cell repertoires in COVID-19. The assay was immunoSEQ multiplex PCR, and TCRdb's table has in-frame clones only and misses some. The sample yields around 180,000 clones, 60% to 85% seen once. The sequencing sample was made of peripheral blood. The receptors were gathered from a man between 60 and 70 years old with active or convalescent COVID-19. Both conserved end residues are part of each CDR3. The D gene is left open where the match is weak. Size is omitted from some rows. Given values are once, few, many or a class for expanded clones.

.	TRBV5-1	.	16	TRBJ1-4	TGCGCCAGCCGACCTTCAAGGGGCTGGGCTAATGAAAAACTGTTTTTT	CASRPSRGWANEKLFF
.	TRBV2	.	11	TRBJ2-7	TGTGCCAGCCGGGACATCTACGAGCAGTACTTC	CASRDIYEQYF
.	TRBV18	TRBD2	16	TRBJ2-1	TGTGCCAGCTCACCACCGGGACTAGCGGGCTACAATGAGCAGTTCTTC	CASSPPGLAGYNEQFF
.	TRBV14	.	15	TRBJ1-2	TGTGCCAGCAGCCAAGATCTGGGGGGGCTAGCTGGCTACACCTTC	CASSQDLGGLAGYTF
.	TRBV28	.	16	TRBJ2-7	TGTGCCAGCACTTCGCCTGGGGGCGGGGGCGGGTACGAGCAGTACTTC	CASTSPGGGGGYEQYF
.	TRBV28	.	13	TRBJ2-2	TGTGCCAGCAGGGCAGGGTCGGCCGGGGAGCTGTTTTTT	CASRAGSAGELFF
.	TRBV5-1	TRBD1	15	TRBJ2-1	TGCGCCAGCAGCTCGAGACAGGGTGGCTACAATGAGCAGTTCTTC	CASSSRQGGYNEQFF
.	TRBV5-1	TRBD2	14	TRBJ2-3	TGCGCCAGCTCCCCGGGGGGGAGCCCAGATACGCAGTATTTT	CASSPGGSPDTQYF
.	TRBV4-2	TRBD2	18	TRBJ2-3	TGTGCCAGCAGCCAAGATCCCATCAACGGGAGGGCCCCAGATACGCAGTATTTT	CASSQDPINGRAPDTQYF
.	TRBV11-3	.	15	TRBJ2-2	TGTGCCAGCAGCTTAGGAGGTCATGGCACCGGGGAGCTGTTTTTT	CASSLGGHGTGELFF
.	TRBV28	TRBD2	15	TRBJ2-1	TGTGCCAGCAGTTCCCCTAGCGGGAGGAAGGATGAGCAGTTCTTC	CASSSPSGRKDEQFF
.	TRBV5-1	TRBD2	16	TRBJ2-1	TGCGCCAGCAGCCCAGGGACTAGCGGGGCATACAATGAGCAGTTCTTC	CASSPGTSGAYNEQFF
.	TRBV3-1/TRBV3-2	TRBD2	17	TRBJ2-2	TGTGCCAGCAGCCTCTGGACTAGCGGGAGATCGGCTGGGGAGCTGTTTTTT	CASSLWTSGRSAGELFF
.	TRBV7-2	.	14	TRBJ1-1	TGTGCCAGCAGCTCAGACACCCGGAACACTGAAGCTTTCTTT	CASSSDTRNTEAFF
.	TRBV6-1	.	16	TRBJ2-7	TGTGCCAGCAGTGAAACATGGCAGGCAGGCAAATACGAGCAGTACTTC	CASSETWQAGKYEQYF
few	TRBV24-1	TRBD2	16	TRBJ2-1	TGTGCCACCAGTGACCCCACTAGCGGCCCCTACAATGAGCAGTTCTTC	CATSDPTSGPYNEQFF
.	TRBV28	.	15	TRBJ1-6	TGTGCCAGCAGTTTACGGACGGGGTATAATTCACCCCTCCACTTT	CASSLRTGYNSPLHF
.	TRBV3-1/TRBV3-2	.	14	TRBJ2-7	TGTGCCAGCAGCCAAGTCCAGGGAAAGTCCGAGCAGTACTTC	CASSQVQGKSEQYF
.	TRBV11-2	.	12	TRBJ2-5	TGTGCCAGCAGCTTACCCCAGGGGACCCAGTACTTC	CASSLPQGTQYF
.	TRBV28	TRBD2	15	TRBJ2-1	TGTGCCAGCAGACCGGGACTAGGAGGCTACAATGAGCAGTTCTTC	CASRPGLGGYNEQFF
.	TRBV27	.	14	TRBJ2-5	TGTGCCAGCAGTTTCGGAGAGTTTGGTGAGACCCAGTACTTC	CASSFGEFGETQYF
.	TRBV7-7	TRBD1	15	TRBJ2-5	TGTGCCAGCAGCCCGGACAGGGTAGGGCAAGAGACCCAGTACTTC	CASSPDRVGQETQYF
.	TRBV7-9	TRBD1	12	TRBJ1-1	TGTGCCAGCAGCCAGGGGGGCACTGAAGCTTTCTTT	CASSQGGTEAFF
.	TRBV28	TRBD1	15	TRBJ2-5	TGTGCCAGCAGACTACTTACAGGGGATCAAGAGACCCAGTACTTC	CASRLLTGDQETQYF
.	TRBV21-1	.	15	TRBJ1-3	TGTGCCAGCAGCAAAGTTCCAGGGCCCGGAAACACCATATATTTT	CASSKVPGPGNTIYF
.	TRBV2	.	15	TRBJ2-5	TGTGCCAGCAGGTTGGTCGGGATGTCGGGAGAGACCCAGTACTTC	CASRLVGMSGETQYF
.	TRBV11-2	TRBD2	17	TRBJ2-1	TGTGCCAGCAGCCCGCGACCTCTAGGACGGGAGGGCATTGAGCAGTTCTTC	CASSPRPLGREGIEQFF
.	TRBV6-5	TRBD1	12	TRBJ1-2	TGTGCCAGCAGTAGACAGGGTCGAGGCTACACCTTC	CASSRQGRGYTF
.	TRBV4-1	.	15	TRBJ1-5	TGCGCCAGCAGCCAAGATCGGCAGGCCCGAGTGCCCCAGCATTTT	CASSQDRQARVPQHF
few	TRBV5-1	TRBD1	15	TRBJ2-1	TGCGCCAGCAGCTTGGAGACAGGGGTCTACAATGAGCAGTTCTTC	CASSLETGVYNEQFF
.	TRBV28	.	15	TRBJ2-3	TGTGCCAGCAGTTTACCGGGAGTCAGGACAGATACGCAGTATTTT	CASSLPGVRTDTQYF
.	TRBV27	.	15	TRBJ2-4	TGTGCCAGCAGTAGAGATCAAGTAGCCAAAAACATTCAGTACTTC	CASSRDQVAKNIQYF
.	TRBV7-9	TRBD2	16	TRBJ2-1	TGTGCCAGCAGCTTAGGCGGGAGGGCGATCTACAATGAGCAGTTCTTC	CASSLGGRAIYNEQFF
.	TRBV19	.	15	TRBJ2-4	TGTGCCAGTAGTATTGTGGGGGGGCAGCGAAACATTCAGTACTTC	CASSIVGGQRNIQYF
.	TRBV5-1	.	15	TRBJ2-3	TGCGCCAGCAGCCTAGCAACCGGGGTTTTAGATACGCAGTATTTT	CASSLATGVLDTQYF
.	TRBV6-5	TRBD1	14	TRBJ2-5	TGTGCCAGCAGCCCCGGGACAGCAACAGAGACCCAGTACTTC	CASSPGTATETQYF
.	TRBV28	.	16	TRBJ1-5	TGTGCCAGCAGTTTATTAGCCAGGGTAGGGAATCAGCCCCAGCATTTT	CASSLLARVGNQPQHF
.	TRBV10-3	TRBD1	16	TRBJ1-1	TGTGCCATCAGTGAGCTCCCGACAGGGGGGACGACTGAAGCTTTCTTT	CAISELPTGGTTEAFF
.	TRBV5-5	.	14	TRBJ1-5	TGTGCCAGCAGCAACAGGGCTAGCGGTCAGCCCCAGCATTTT	CASSNRASGQPQHF
once	TRBV7-7	.	14	TRBJ2-3	TGTGCCAGCAGCCCCATCCCCCGGGGGGATACGCAGTATTTT	CASSPIPRGDTQYF
few	TRBV5-1	.	15	TRBJ2-7	TGCGCCAGCAGCTTGGAAGGTGGCAGGGTGGGCGAGCAGTACTTC	CASSLEGGRVGEQYF
.	TRBV20-1	.	15	TRBJ2-3	TGCAGTGCTAGTGGTCGACGGGGGGCCCCAGATACGCAGTATTTT	CSASGRRGAPDTQYF
few	TRBV2	.	14	TRBJ2-3	TGTGCCAGCAGCCCCGTGACAGGCACAGATACGCAGTATTTT	CASSPVTGTDTQYF
.	TRBV4-3	TRBD2	16	TRBJ2-7	TGCGCCAGCAGCCGCTGGGCGGAGGGAGGGGCCTACGAGCAGTACTTC	CASSRWAEGGAYEQYF
.	TRBV4-2	TRBD2	14	TRBJ2-5	TGTGCCAGCAGCCAGGGCGGGAGTCCAGAGACCCAGTACTTC	CASSQGGSPETQYF
.	TRBV28	.	16	TRBJ1-1	TGTGCCAGCAGTTTATACTGGAGCAATACGGGCACTGAAGCTTTCTTT	CASSLYWSNTGTEAFF
.	TRBV29-1	.	14	TRBJ2-7	TGCAGCGTTGGGATAGCGCCCGAAGACTCCGAGCAGTACTTC	CSVGIAPEDSEQYF
.	TRBV4-1	TRBD2	15	TRBJ2-1	TGCGCCAGCAGCCCCAGCGGGAGCTCCTACAATGAGCAGTTCTTC	CASSPSGSSYNEQFF
once	TRBV19	TRBD1	15	TRBJ2-7	TGTGCCAGTAGTTTGGGGACAGGGCTACTCTACGAGCAGTACTTC	CASSLGTGLLYEQYF
.	TRBV27	TRBD1	12	TRBJ2-1	TGTGCCAGCAGTTTAGGCGGGACAGGCCCAATCTTC	CASSLGGTGPIF
few	TRBV2	.	16	TRBJ1-3	TGTGCCAGCTCCTCCCTCGGGGGGCAGTCTGGAAACACCATATATTTT	CASSSLGGQSGNTIYF
.	TRBV11-1	.	12	TRBJ2-7	TGTGCCAGCAGCCTCCTTCAGGGGCCGCAGTACTTC	CASSLLQGPQYF
.	TRBV27	TRBD2	16	TRBJ2-3	TGTGCCAGCAGTTTTCAGTTCGGCGGGAGTACAGATACGCAGTATTTT	CASSFQFGGSTDTQYF
.	TRBV5-1	.	16	TRBJ1-4	TGCGCCAGCAGCCCGGGATCACCAGACATACGTGAAAAACTGTTTTTT	CASSPGSPDIREKLFF
.	TRBV7-6	TRBD2	15	TRBJ2-7	TGTGCCAGCAGCGTGTACTCGGGAGGGCCTGGCGAGCAGTACTTC	CASSVYSGGPGEQYF
few	TRBV4-2	TRBD1	15	TRBJ1-2	TGTGCCAGCAGCCAAGTTGGGACAGGGGGTGATGGCTACACCTTC	CASSQVGTGGDGYTF
.	TRBV4-2	TRBD2	17	TRBJ2-7	TGTGCCAGCAGCCAAGATAGTTACCAGCGGGGAACCTACGAGCAGTACTTC	CASSQDSYQRGTYEQYF
.	TRBV6-2/TRBV6-3	.	14	TRBJ2-4	TGTGCCAGCAGTTATTCGGTTGGCAAAAACATTCAGTACTTC	CASSYSVGKNIQYF